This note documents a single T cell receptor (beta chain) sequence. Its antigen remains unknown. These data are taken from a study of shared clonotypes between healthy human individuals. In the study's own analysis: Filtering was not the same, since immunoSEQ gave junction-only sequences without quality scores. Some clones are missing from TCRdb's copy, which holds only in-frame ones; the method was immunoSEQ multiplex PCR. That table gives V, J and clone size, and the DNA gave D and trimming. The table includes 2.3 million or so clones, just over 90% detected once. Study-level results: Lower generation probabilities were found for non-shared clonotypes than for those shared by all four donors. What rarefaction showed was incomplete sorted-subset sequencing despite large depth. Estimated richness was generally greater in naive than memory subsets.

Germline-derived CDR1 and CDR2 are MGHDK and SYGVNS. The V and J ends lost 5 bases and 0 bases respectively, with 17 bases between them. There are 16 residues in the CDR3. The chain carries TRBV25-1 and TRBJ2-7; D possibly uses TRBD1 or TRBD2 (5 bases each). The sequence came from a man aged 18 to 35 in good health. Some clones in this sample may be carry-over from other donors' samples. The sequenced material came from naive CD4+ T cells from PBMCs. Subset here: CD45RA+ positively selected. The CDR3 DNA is TGTGCCAGCAGTCCCCGGGCGGCAGGGAGCTCCTACGAGCAGTACTTC. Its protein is CASSPRAAGSSYEQYF.